This T cell receptor (beta chain) was observed in a study of cytotoxic CD8 clonotypes in ibrutinib-treated CLL. The overall study: Of a cohort that held around 11 relapsed/refractory and some 14 treatment-naive patients, 17 were IGHV unmutated. Sequencing produced an average of approximately 230,000 productive templates and 85,000 to 100,000 productive rearrangements per sample.

Using immunoSEQ multiplex PCR, the repertoire was profiled, and TCRdb retains in-frame clones only, with some absent. The sample includes about 200,000 clones, just over 70% of them seen just once. V dropped 3 bases and J dropped 0; count of bases not matched to a gene: 2. CDR3 length equals 15 residues. Germline CDR1 SGHRS, CDR2 YFSETQ. Overall study results and limits: In comparison with age-matched healthy donors, baseline clonality was higher and tracked circulating CD8+ T-cell counts. Clonality was higher at ibrutinib response and returned toward baseline at progression.

Remarks on this clone: Its antigen remains unidentified.

The clonotype was recovered from a human donor with chronic lymphocytic leukemia. The material sequenced was PBMCs, taken after 12 months of ibrutinib treatment. This chain uses TRBV5-1 with TRBJ2-2, with 7 bases matching TRBD1. Here the CDR3 reads CASSSDRTNTGELFF. The CDR3 nucleotides read TGCGCCAGCAGCTCGGACAGGACGAACACCGGGGAGCTGTTTTTT.